This T cell receptor beta chain is from a study of blood T cell repertoires in COVID-19. Study-level information: Some COVID-19 samples were acute and others convalescent; all came from the United States, Italy and Spain. From T cells, B-cell-depleted T cells, or PBMCs came the material, which was cDNA or gDNA.

A remark on this clone: Just one base apart from a much larger clone, this may be a read error.

The CDR3 spans 13 residues. CDR1 is SNHLY and CDR2 is FYNNEI in the germline V gene. Germline trimming cut 6 bases from V and 4 bases from J; bases unmatched to any gene: 2. Original processing notes: Amplification of reference gene primers was used by the study to estimate nucleated cell counts. The method was immunoSEQ multiplex PCR; TCRdb's version includes in-frame clones alone and lacks a portion of them. D and trimming were read from the DNA, whereas the V and J calls and clone size are those reported in that table. The sample lists 95,000 to 150,000 clones, 60% to 80% occurring once. V is TRBV2 and J is TRBJ1-1; 10 nucleotides agree with TRBD1. The sample comprised peripheral blood. The TCR sequence derives from a man between 60 and 75 years old with acute or convalescent COVID-19. The CDR3 region is CASSGQGGTEAFF. The CDR3 DNA sequence: TGTGCCAGCAGCGGACAGGGGGGCACTGAAGCTTTCTTT.